A single sample is the source of the 32 T cell receptor beta chains below, sequenced in a study of T cell repertoires in cytomegalovirus infection. TCRdb re-analysed the reads in MiXCR, keeping a single row per CDR3 protein. The sample carries 45,000 to 55,000 distinct CDR3 sequences, about 20% recorded once. These receptors have no known antigen. This material consisted of CD8+ T cells from cultured PBMCs, taken from culture after CMV antigen stimulation. Receptors were obtained from a human donor in good health (CMV status not recorded). Some clones in this sample may be carry-over from other donors' samples.

This clonotype was counted ten times or more. CDR3 nucleotides: TGTGCCAGCAGCACCTCTCGTTTCGGCACAGATACGCAGTATTTT. This translates into CASSTSRFGTDTQYF. This sequence joins TRBV7-9 and TRBJ2-3, with D unresolved. Trimming cost V 5 bases and J 1 base, with 13 bases left between them. The germline CDR1 and CDR2 sequences are SEHNR and FQNEAQ (reference sequence). The CDR3 contains 15 residues.

V usage is TRBV2 and J usage is TRBJ2-7, with 8 positions matching TRBD2. The CDR3 has 14 residues. Germline trimming cut 6 bases from V and 5 bases from J; bases unmatched to any gene: 9. Looked up from germline, CDR1 is SNHLY and CDR2 is FYNNEI. The CDR3 loop is CASSLRLAGNEQYF. The DNA of the CDR3 is TGTGCCAGCAGCCTAAGGCTAGCGGGCAACGAGCAGTACTTC.

J is TRBJ2-1 and V is TRBV12-3 or TRBV12-4; no reliable D call. Between the trimmed V and J ends, which lost 5 bases and 1 base, there was a span of 9 bases. The CDR3 is 14 residues long. In DNA form, the CDR3 reads TGTGCCAGCAGTCCCCCTGGTTCCTACAATGAGCAGTTCTTC. This gives the protein CASSPPGSYNEQFF.

The chain recombines TRBV7-9 with TRBJ2-7; 7 bases agree with TRBD1. CDR1 is SEHNR and CDR2 is FQNEAQ in the germline V gene (reference sequence). There are 12 residues in the CDR3. The ends lost 6 bases at V and 5 bases at J; junction bases unmatched: 4. The CDR3 DNA reads as TGTGCCAGCAGGTCCGACAGGGACGAGCAGTACTTC. This translates into CASRSDRDEQYF.

This clonotype occurred a few times. The V gene is TRBV11-2, the J gene TRBJ1-3; possibly TRBD1 for D (6 bases). From germline, CDR1 is SGHAT and CDR2 FQNNGV. V lost 5 bases and J 3 bases, leaving 26 bases between the germline ends. The CDR3 length is 19 residues. CDR3 DNA: TGTGCCAGCAGCCCCGGACAGTTCTCGGCGGATTCTGGTGGAAACACCATATATTTT. Its translation: CASSPGQFSADSGGNTIYF.

The J gene is TRBJ1-1, the V gene TRBV7-6; a weak D match, TRBD1 (5 bases). The V end was cut by 5 bases, the J end by 3 bases, with 22 bases between. This CDR3 spans 17 amino acids. Germline values: CDR1 SGHVS, CDR2 FNYEAQ. The CDR3 loop reads CASSERGRGPMYTEAFF. CDR3 sequence (DNA): TGTGCCAGCAGCGAGAGGGGACGAGGGCCGATGTACACTGAAGCTTTCTTT. The variable domain in full, completed from reference TRBV7-6 and TRBJ1-1, reads GAGVSQSPRYKVTKRGQDVALRCDPISGHVSLYWYRQALGQGPEFLTYFNYEAQQDKSGLPNDRFSAERPEGSISTLTIQRTEQRDSAMYRCASSERGRGPMYTEAFFGQGTRLTVV.

This clonotype was recorded many times. The rearrangement links TRBV27 to TRBJ1-2; 7 nucleotides match TRBD1. The germline CDR1 and CDR2 sequences are MNHEY and SMNVEV (reference sequence). Unmatched junction bases numbered 10, after V lost 4 bases and J lost 8 bases. The CDR3 consists of 14 residues. CDR3 DNA: TGTGCCAGCAGTTCCCTCGGGACAGTTCCCGGCTACACCTTC. It specifies CASSSLGTVPGYTF.

This clonotype was found a few times. Sequence at one end of the junction differs from germline and may be a read error. CDR3 coding DNA: TGTGCCAGCAGTGTAGCAGGGGGGGGTGCGACTAGCAGGAACACTGAAGCTTTCTTT. It is translated as CASSVAGGGATSRNTEAFF. The chain carries TRBV9 and TRBJ1-1; the match to TRBD1 covers 7 bases. This CDR3 is built from 19 residues. The germline CDR1 and CDR2 sequences are SGDLS and YYNGEE. The full variable domain, in which reference TRBV9 and TRBJ1-1 provide the parts outside the CDR3, is DSGVTQTPKHLITATGQRVTLRCSPRSGDLSVYWYQQSLDQGLQFLIQYYNGEERAKGNILERFSAQQFPDLHSELNLSSLELGDSALYFCASSVAGGGATSRNTEAFFGQGTRLTVV.

The J gene is TRBJ2-3, the V gene TRBV5-4; 10 bases map to TRBD1. The CDR3 consists of 14 residues. J was trimmed by 4 bases and V by 3 bases; bases with no gene match: 2. In germline, CDR1 is SGHNT, CDR2 YYREEE (reference sequence). CDR3 nucleotide sequence: TGTGCCAGCAGCTGGGGACAGGGGTCAGATACGCAGTATTTT. Protein: CASSWGQGSDTQYF.

The chain joins TRBV5-6 to TRBJ2-7; D perhaps matches TRBD1 (6 bases). The germline V and J ends were trimmed by 6 bases and 3 bases, with 25 bases remaining between them. CDR1 and CDR2 (germline): SGHDT, YYEEEE. The CDR3 consists of 17 residues. The CDR3 spells CASNKGVAEARYYEQYF. The CDR3 DNA is TGTGCCAGCAATAAGGGGGTCGCGGAGGCTAGATACTACGAGCAGTACTTC.

The table lists this clonotype with a few counts. V and J are TRBV28 and TRBJ1-5, with D possibly TRBD1 on 6 matching bases. The CDR3 extends over 13 amino acids. V gave up 5 bases and J gave up 5 bases, with 10 bases separating them. CDR1 and CDR2 (germline): MDHEN, SYDVKM. CDR3 region: CASSLRGYQPQHF. DNA of the CDR3: TGTGCCAGCAGTCTCAGGGGTTATCAGCCCCAGCATTTT. The variable domain in full, completed from reference TRBV28 and TRBJ1-5, reads DVKVTQSSRYLVKRTGEKVFLECVQDMDHENMFWYRQDPGLGLRLIYFSYDVKMKEKGDIPEGYSVSREKKERFSLILESASTNQTSMYLCASSLRGYQPQHFGDGTRLSIL.

This clonotype came up many times. The J gene is TRBJ2-1, the V gene TRBV7-6; 9 bases are a match to TRBD2. Per germline, CDR1 SGHVS and CDR2 FNYEAQ. V lost 3 bases, J lost 2 bases, and 5 bases stayed unmatched. The CDR3 has 16 residues. The CDR3 DNA reads TGTGCCAGCAGCTTGAGGTCTAGCGGGGCCTACAATGAGCAGTTCTTC. Residues: CASSLRSSGAYNEQFF.

The rearrangement joins TRBV2 to TRBJ2-5; D is ambiguous. This CDR3 is 12 amino acids long. Germline V gives CDR1 SNHLY, CDR2 FYNNEI. The ends were cut back, 8 bases at V and 1 base at J, with 8 bases in the middle. The CDR3 loop reads CASLGSQETQYF. The CDR3 DNA is TGTGCCAGCTTGGGCAGCCAAGAGACCCAGTACTTC.

The V gene is TRBV27, the J gene TRBJ2-7, with D perhaps being TRBD1 or TRBD2 (5 bases each). Germline values: CDR1 MNHEY, CDR2 SMNVEV (reference sequence). Trimming removed 5 bases at V and 2 bases at J, with 13 bases between. This CDR3 comprises 14 residues. The CDR3 DNA reads TGTGCCAGCAGTAAGACCGGGACCCCCTACGAGCAGTACTTC. This gives the protein CASSKTGTPYEQYF.

This chain links TRBV6-5 with TRBJ2-7, with 8 bases that match TRBD2. The CDR3 has 14 amino acids. CDR1 MNHEY and CDR2 SVGAGI come from the germline V gene. Trimming cost V 6 bases and J 7 bases; bases outside gene matches: 11. The CDR3 here is CASRERTSYNEQYF. Written as DNA, the CDR3 is TGTGCCAGCAGGGAGAGGACTAGCTACAATGAGCAGTACTTC.

A few counts support this clonotype. The chain couples TRBV6-2 or TRBV6-3 to TRBJ2-3, with a possible D match to TRBD1 (6 bases). Germline V gene lookup returns CDR1 MNHEY and CDR2 SVGEGT. The CDR3 runs 18 residues. The V end lost 2 bases, the J end lost 1 base, and 19 bases lay between the germline ends. Here the CDR3 reads CASSYTPERDTRTDTQYF. CDR3 coding DNA: TGTGCCAGCAGTTACACCCCAGAACGGGACACTCGCACAGATACGCAGTATTTT.

This clonotype was observed a few times. The V gene is TRBV7-2, the J gene TRBJ2-7; 12 bases fit TRBD2. Germline V gene sequence: CDR1 SGHTA, CDR2 FQGNSA. V shed 5 bases, J shed 6 bases, and the junction held 5 bases outside the gene matches. The CDR3 has 14 amino acids. Written as DNA, the CDR3 is TGTGCCAGCAGCAAGGGACTAGCGGGTGTCGAGCAGTACTTC. Translated, it gives CASSKGLAGVEQYF.

The chain couples TRBV6-2 or TRBV6-3 to TRBJ1-1, with D unresolved. Germline values: CDR1 MNHEY, CDR2 SVGEGT. The length of the CDR3 is 12 residues. V gave up 5 bases and J gave up 9 bases, with 13 bases separating them. This CDR3 is CASSKTGVKAFF. Written as DNA, the CDR3 is TGTGCCAGCAGTAAGACCGGTGTGAAAGCTTTCTTT.

This rearrangement joins TRBV11-1 to TRBJ2-3; tentative D call: TRBD2 (6 bases). The germline V and J ends were trimmed by 3 bases and 5 bases, with 12 bases remaining between them. The CDR3 totals 14 residues. Germline V gene lookup returns CDR1 SGHAT and CDR2 FQDESV (reference sequence). CDR3 region: CASSFSGGRDTQYF. The DNA of the CDR3 is TGTGCCAGCAGCTTTAGCGGAGGGAGAGATACGCAGTATTTT. The full variable domain, its missing parts supplied by reference TRBV11-1 and TRBJ2-3, is EAEVAQSPRYKITEKSQAVAFWCDPISGHATLYWYRQILGQGPELLVQFQDESVVDDSQLPKDRFSAERLKGVDSTLKIQPAELGDSAMYLCASSFSGGRDTQYFGPGTRLTVL.

J is TRBJ1-1 and V is TRBV7-6; tentatively, D is TRBD1 (5 bases). CDR1 is SGHVS and CDR2 is FNYEAQ in the germline V gene. The CDR3 runs 13 residues. V was trimmed by 5 bases and J by 5 bases, leaving 12 bases between them. Here the CDR3 reads CASSVREGTEAFF. The CDR3 bases are TGTGCCAGCAGCGTCAGGGAGGGAACTGAAGCTTTCTTT.

This chain links TRBV9 with TRBJ2-2; D possibly corresponds to TRBD1 (5 bases). The CDR3 length is 16 residues. The V and J ends lost 0 bases and 4 bases respectively, with 13 bases between them. Per germline, CDR1 SGDLS and CDR2 YYNGEE. The CDR3 DNA follows: TGTGCCAGCAGCGTAGGGCTTACAGGATCCACCGGGGAGCTGTTTTTT. Translation: CASSVGLTGSTGELFF.

The genes are TRBV6-1 and TRBJ2-2; 12 bases are shared with TRBD1. Germline values: CDR1 MNHNS, CDR2 SASEGT. With V trimmed by 6 bases and J by 4 bases, 12 bases remained unmatched. The CDR3 has 18 residues. As DNA, the CDR3 is TGTGCCAGCAGGGGACAGGGGGCCAGGCTAGCGGGCACCGGGGAGCTGTTTTTT. This gives the protein CASRGQGARLAGTGELFF.

The sample holds many counts of this clonotype. The rearrangement uses TRBV7-2 and TRBJ2-3; no definite D call. CDR1 and CDR2 (germline): SGHTA, FQGNSA. This CDR3 comprises 16 residues. V was trimmed by 0 bases and J by 2 bases, leaving 12 bases between them. The CDR3 DNA sequence: TGTGCCAGCAGCTTAGCCCCGCCCCCCGTCACAGATACGCAGTATTTT. This encodes CASSLAPPPVTDTQYF.

The chain is built from TRBV7-2 and TRBJ1-3, with TRBD1 as a possible D gene (5 bases). V was cut by 5 bases and J by 0 bases, with 11 bases left in between. From germline, CDR1 is SGHTA and CDR2 FQGNSA. The CDR3 has 15 residues. CDR3 sequence: CASSLDMGSGNTIYF. CDR3 coding DNA: TGTGCCAGCAGCCTGGACATGGGCTCTGGAAACACCATATATTTT. Drawing the rest from reference TRBV7-2 and TRBJ1-3, the complete variable domain is GAGVSQSPSNKVTEKGKDVELRCDPISGHTALYWYRQSLGQGLEFLIYFQGNSAPDKSGLPSDRFSAERTGGSVSTLTIQRTQQEDSAVYLCASSLDMGSGNTIYFGEGSWLTVV.

The genes are TRBV7-2 and TRBJ2-7, with D possibly matching TRBD2 (7 bases). The CDR3 length is 15 residues. CDR1 and CDR2 from the germline V gene are SGHTA and FQGNSA. The germline V and J ends were trimmed by 6 bases and 8 bases, with 23 bases remaining between them. Here the CDR3 DNA reads TGTGCCAGCAGTAAGGCGGGGGCCAGGATCGACAAGCAGTACTTC. Its translation is CASSKAGARIDKQYF. The whole variable domain, filled in from reference TRBV7-2 and TRBJ2-7, reads GAGVSQSPSNKVTEKGKDVELRCDPISGHTALYWYRQSLGQGLEFLIYFQGNSAPDKSGLPSDRFSAERTGGSVSTLTIQRTQQEDSAVYLCASSKAGARIDKQYFGPGTRLTVT.

In its sample, this clonotype was seen a few times. V is TRBV7-9 and J is TRBJ2-7; D remains unclear. V lost 4 bases and J 0 bases, leaving 10 bases between the germline ends. Germline-derived CDR1 and CDR2 are SEHNR and FQNEAQ (reference sequence). This CDR3 comprises 14 residues. The DNA for the CDR3 is TGTGCCAGCAGCTCGTGGCTCCACTCCTACGAGCAGTACTTC. This encodes CASSSWLHSYEQYF. Full variable domain (remainder filled in from reference TRBV7-9 and TRBJ2-7): DTGVSQNPRHKITKRGQNVTFRCDPISEHNRLYWYRQTLGQGPEFLTYFQNEAQLEKSRLLSDRFSAERPKGSFSTLEIQRTEQGDSAMYLCASSSWLHSYEQYFGPGTRLTVT.

This clonotype has more than one count but fewer than ten. This chain connects TRBV11-1 to TRBJ2-5, with D hard to call. CDR3 size: 16 residues. Germline CDR1 reads SGHAT; CDR2 reads FQDESV (reference sequence). With 0 bases removed from V and 4 bases from J, the gap between germline ends came to 15 bases. The CDR3 loop reads CASSLALNSGIETQYF. CDR3 nucleotides: TGTGCCAGCAGCTTAGCGTTAAACTCTGGGATAGAGACCCAGTACTTC. The whole variable domain, filled in from reference TRBV11-1 and TRBJ2-5, reads EAEVAQSPRYKITEKSQAVAFWCDPISGHATLYWYRQILGQGPELLVQFQDESVVDDSQLPKDRFSAERLKGVDSTLKIQPAELGDSAMYLCASSLALNSGIETQYFGPGTRLLVL.

The chain recombines TRBV7-2 with TRBJ2-7, with no clear D. CDR1 is SGHTA, CDR2 FQGNSA, per germline. The V and J ends lost 1 base and 6 bases respectively, with 10 bases between them. The CDR3 is 13 residues long. The CDR3 loop is CASSLGAMSEQYF. The CDR3 nucleotides read TGTGCCAGCAGCTTAGGGGCTATGAGCGAGCAGTACTTC.

This clonotype was seen a few times. The rearrangement links TRBV7-9 to TRBJ2-1, with 7 bases fitting TRBD2. The germline gives CDR1 SEHNR, CDR2 FQNEAQ (reference sequence). The CDR3 is made up of 16 amino acids. Losses at the gene ends were 4 bases for V and 0 bases for J; bases not matched to a gene: 6. The CDR3 region is CASSSTSAFSYNEQFF. The CDR3 region has the DNA TGTGCCAGCAGCTCAACTAGCGCCTTCTCCTACAATGAGCAGTTCTTC.

This chain joins TRBV15 and TRBJ1-1, with D unresolved. The germline V gene encodes CDR1 LNHNV and CDR2 YYDKDF (reference sequence). V was clipped by 3 bases and J by 3 bases, with 11 bases between them. The CDR3 totals 14 residues. The CDR3 DNA follows: TGTGCCACCAGCAGGGTCGGTGAAGACACTGAAGCTTTCTTT. It codes for CATSRVGEDTEAFF. Combining the CDR3 with reference TRBV15 and TRBJ1-1 gives the whole variable domain DAMVIQNPRYQVTQFGKPVTLSCSQTLNHNVMYWYQQKSSQAPKLLFHYYDKDFNNEADTPDNFQSRRPNTSFCFLDIRSPGLGDTAMYLCATSRVGEDTEAFFGQGTRLTVV.

V usage is TRBV20-1 and J usage is TRBJ2-4; a possible D gene is TRBD1 (5 bases). The CDR3 runs 13 residues. In germline, CDR1 is DFQATT, CDR2 SNEGSKA (reference sequence). The CDR3 sequence is CGARPLTKNIQYF. The CDR3 bases are TGCGGGGCAAGGCCTCTAACCAAAAACATTCAGTACTTC.

This sequence joins TRBV6-2 or TRBV6-3 and TRBJ1-2; 7 bases line up with TRBD1. The V and J ends lost 0 bases and 4 bases, in that order; junction bases with no gene match: 2. This CDR3 contains 14 residues. Germline CDR1 MNHEY, CDR2 SVGEGT. The CDR3 nucleotides are TGTGCCAGCAGTTACTCGGGACAGACCTATGGCTACACCTTC. As protein: CASSYSGQTYGYTF.